This paragraph covers one TCR beta chain sequence. Its target is unknown. This record belongs to a study of T cell repertoires in cytomegalovirus infection. Looking at the study overall: CMV infection plus the matching HLA type was flagged by public TCR beta signatures. Points from the study as a whole: Identification of carriers of CMV plus the relevant HLA was performed using cumulative public TCR beta family frequency.

This CDR3 is built from 15 residues. Trimming pared 2 bases from V and 1 base from J, leaving 11 bases between. From germline, CDR1 is MNHEY and CDR2 SVGAGI. Using its own MiXCR run on the reads, TCRdb lists one record per CDR3 protein. Of 900,000 to 950,000 distinct CDR3 sequences listed, more than 25% were seen once; the top ten hold around 15%. V gene TRBV6-5 combines with J gene TRBJ1-1; a possible D gene is TRBD1 (6 bases). This clonotype was obtained from a human donor in good health (CMV status not recorded). Some clones in this sample may be carry-over from other donors' samples. The sample in question was cultured CD8+ T cells from PBMCs, obtained from culture after CMV antigen stimulation. CDR3 in DNA: TGTGCCAGCAGTTACACAGGGCTGGGGAACACTGAAGCTTTCTTT. It codes for CASSYTGLGNTEAFF.